The 3 T cell receptor beta chains in this list originate from one sample, sequenced in a study of early stage breast cancer tumors. Produced via immunoSEQ multiplex PCR; TCRdb's table is partial and in-frame only. Found here are 28,000 or so clones, roughly four fifths of them singletons; the top ten hold around 4.6%. The sequencing sample was made of blood. The receptors were sampled from a person aged 35 to 50 with breast cancer.

The V and J genes are TRBV19 and TRBJ2-1, with D maybe TRBD2 (5 bases). The germline V gene encodes CDR1 LNHDA and CDR2 SQIVND (reference sequence). Trimming left V 1 base short and J 4 bases short, with 8 bases between. The CDR3 loop spans 14 amino acids. The CDR3 nucleotides are TGTGCCAGTAGTATAGCGGGATCTTACAATGAGCAGTTCTTC. Translation gives CASSIAGSYNEQFF.

This chain uses TRBV7-2 with TRBJ2-7; 8 bases map to TRBD1. This CDR3 contains 14 residues. The junction had 1 base not matched to a gene; V was cut back by 0 bases and J by 3 bases. Per the germline V gene, CDR1 is SGHTA and CDR2 is FQGNSA. The CDR3 sequence: CASSLAGTGYEQYF. In nucleotides, the CDR3 is TGTGCCAGCAGCTTAGCAGGGACAGGCTACGAGCAGTACTTC. The entire variable domain, with the rest obtained from reference TRBV7-2 and TRBJ2-7, is as follows: GAGVSQSPSNKVTEKGKDVELRCDPISGHTALYWYRQSLGQGLEFLIYFQGNSAPDKSGLPSDRFSAERTGGSVSTLTIQRTQQEDSAVYLCASSLAGTGYEQYFGPGTRLTVT.

This clone has a handful of counts. The chain carries TRBV29-1 and TRBJ1-2; D might be TRBD1 (5 bases). The germline V gene encodes CDR1 SQVTM and CDR2 ANQGSEA. Trimming left V 3 bases short and J 1 base short, with 9 bases between. This CDR3 spans 13 amino acids. The CDR3 loop reads CSVDLGGNYGYTF. In DNA, the CDR3 is TGCAGCGTTGACCTTGGGGGTAACTATGGCTACACCTTC.